This T cell receptor beta chain was obtained from a study of cytotoxic CD8 clonotypes in ibrutinib-treated CLL. Study results and caveats: Higher clonality was seen at ibrutinib response and a return toward baseline at progression. Treatment left the uncommon public clonotypes either contracted or stable in frequency.

Regarding this clone: As yet, its antigen is unknown.

Measured with immunoSEQ multiplex PCR; TCRdb has only the in-frame clones, and not every one. Among about 130,000 clones listed, about 85% were seen once. The germline gives CDR1 SGHVS, CDR2 FQNEAQ. CDR3 length: 16 amino acids. Trimming took off 4 bases at V and 0 bases at J, with 13 bases between the two ends. The receptor was isolated from a human donor with chronic lymphocytic leukemia. This rearrangement joins TRBV7-8 to TRBJ1-3; tentatively, D is TRBD1 (6 bases). Sequenced here: PBMCs, sampled after 24 months of ibrutinib treatment. CDR3 residues: CASSSIDRSSGNTIYF. DNA for the CDR3: TGTGCCAGCAGCTCGATTGACAGGAGCTCTGGAAACACCATATATTTT. Supplemented by reference TRBV7-8 and TRBJ1-3, the full variable domain reads GAGVSQSPRYKVAKRGQDVALRCDPISGHVSLFWYQQALGQGPEFLTYFQNEAQLDKSGLPSDRFFAERPEGSVSTLKIQRTQQEDSAVYLCASSSIDRSSGNTIYFGEGSWLTVV.